This TCR beta chain stems from a study of shared clonotypes between healthy human individuals (dated by TCRdb to about 2020). For context, the study as a whole: Three men and a couple of women, aged 18 to 49 years, made up the cohort. To increase sequencing depth and limit assay-specific biases, different laboratories used diverse techniques to prepare libraries and sequence TCR repertoires. For each donor, CD4 naive and CD4 memory were each run on three plates, CD8 naive on two plates, and CD8 memory on one plate. Per donor, leukapheresis produced somewhere between about 0.94 and 9.5 billion PBMCs. To estimate repertoire size and how much clonotype sharing occurs between individuals, the study deeply sequenced the blood TCR repertoires of several healthy adults. Here is what the overall study found, with its caveats: Sampling was restricted to blood, and TCR repertoires in tissue are likely to differ from TCR repertoires in blood. Pairwise subsampling led to the expectation that sequencing depth would affect the degree of clonotype sharing among donors. Compared with non-shared clonotypes, clonotypes shared by all four sorted-subset donors had higher generation probabilities. Rarefaction of sorted-subset datasets indicated incomplete sequencing despite the large sequencing depth. The small number of donors limited the genetic and exposure-history diversity represented. Naive subsets generally had larger estimated clonotype richness than memory subsets did. About 5% of naive CD4, roughly 3.5% of naive CD8, approximately 2.2% of memory CD4, and 0.4% of memory CD8 clonotypes were shared across a few donors.

Using the deep immunoSEQ assay, TCR CDR3 regions were amplified from genomic DNA by multiplex PCR. Genomic DNA extracted from each cell subset was distributed evenly over all wells of several immunoSEQ 96-well plates, and each plate served as one replicate. Each replicate PCR for sorted subsets received roughly 200 ng genomic DNA, equal to tens of thousands of T cell genomes. Purified libraries were quantified with a Qubit 3.0 fluorometer, sized on a Bioanalyzer 2100, and re-quantified with the KAPA Library Quantification kit. Every immunoSEQ 96-well plate was sequenced on a separate single-read 150-cycle Illumina NextSeq 550 flow cell. The authors processed their data as follows. The immunoSEQ output contained only junctional sequences without quality scores, so filtering could not match that applied to full-length reads. Sequences were annotated with PyIR, a Python wrapper for IgBLAST v1.9, using IMGT germline references to assign V/J genes and CDR3. Reads were removed for weak V/J assignments (E-value above 1e-6), missing CDR3, stop codons, out-of-frame junctions, or ambiguous translated residues. V3J clonotypes were defined as sequences sharing an identical inferred V gene, J gene, and CDR3 amino acid sequence. Percentage overlap between repertoires was computed as shared unique clonotypes divided by the size of the smaller repertoire. RTK rarefaction, the Chao1 estimator, and Recon v2.1 estimates of unobserved clonotypes were used to assess repertoire richness. For all TCRbeta clonotypes obtained by the gDNA method from a handful of donors, generation probabilities were computed with OLGA. This is the immuneACCESS table as TCRdb keeps it, with only in-frame sequences that have V and J called. A part of the clones is gone; compared with another copy, unresolved V genes explain less than half, and the rest is unexplained. V and J calls and clone size are as listed in that table; D and trimming were resolved from the DNA. The sample profile shows about 680,000 clones; roughly 72% of them were found once. Around 2% of the sample comes from the top ten.

Worth noting for this clone: Its antigen has not been determined. No much larger clone exists at a distance of one base, and base qualities are not known.

From its cysteine to its phenylalanine, the CDR3 spans 13 amino acids. The sequence is cut down to CDR3 DNA, 39 bases in frame from base 1. CDR1 and CDR2 are read off the germline V gene as SQVTM and ANQGSEA. A distance of 17 bases separates the germline ends of V and J, which lose 4 bases and 8 bases respectively. Donors were healthy HIV-negative adults with no recently reported acute infections or vaccinations. All donors were Caucasian adults living in Nashville, Tennessee, USA. CD4+ T cells were enriched by magnetic negative selection; naive cells were then positively selected on CD45RA, and the negative fraction formed the memory subset. Blood was obtained by leukapheresis, after which PBMCs were separated by Ficoll-Histopaque density gradient centrifugation and cryopreserved in liquid nitrogen vapor phase. Analytical flow cytometry was used to check the purity and quantity of every magnetically sorted T cell population. Each sorted fraction had its genomic DNA isolated and then quantified by UV absorbance on a Nanodrop 2000c.

Here the chain combines TRBV29-1 and TRBJ1-2, with TRBD1 tentatively as D gene (6 bases match). The sequenced sample was memory CD4+ T cells sorted from blood. Reading the label with the study, this specimen's cell subset or site is: CD45RA-negative fraction. This receptor was taken from a woman in her twenties or thirties in good health. The bases are TGCAGCGTTGGTAAAGGGGGGGCCTACGGCTACACCTTC. It specifies CSVGKGGAYGYTF.